The 2 T cell receptor beta chains reported below all come from one sample, sequenced in a study of blood T cell repertoires in COVID-19 (dated by TCRdb to 2018 to 2021). Preparation of the library involved the immunoSEQ multiplex PCR assay. What TCRdb holds here is the immuneACCESS table cut down to in-frame rearrangements. Part of the clones is not present; checked against another copy, under half of the missing clones reflect an unresolved V gene, and the others are unexplained. The sample yields tens of thousands of clones; around 84% were counted once. The ten largest make up 14% of the sample. The sample consisted of peripheral blood. These receptors all stem from a human donor with acute or convalescent COVID-19. The donor label of this sample is uncertain.

The chain has TRBV6-2 or TRBV6-3 and TRBJ1-1, with TRBD1 identical over 8 bases. The germline V gene encodes CDR1 MNHEY and CDR2 SVGEGT. This CDR3 is built from 16 residues. After removal of 0 bases from V and 3 bases from J, the junction contained 6 bases not matched to a gene. CDR3 bases: TGTGCCAGCAGTTACTCTCCCGGACAGGGCTACACTGAAGCTTTCTTT. Translated: CASSYSPGQGYTEAFF.

The chain combines TRBV7-9 with TRBJ2-1; 13 nucleotides align to TRBD2. The CDR3 spans 15 residues. Germline lookup yields CDR1 SEHNR and CDR2 FQNEAQ (reference sequence). With 4 bases clipped from V and 9 bases from J, the junction kept 6 bases outside the gene matches. This CDR3 reads CASSSTSGRAAEQFF. CDR3 DNA: TGTGCCAGCAGCTCCACTAGCGGGAGGGCCGCTGAGCAGTTCTTC.